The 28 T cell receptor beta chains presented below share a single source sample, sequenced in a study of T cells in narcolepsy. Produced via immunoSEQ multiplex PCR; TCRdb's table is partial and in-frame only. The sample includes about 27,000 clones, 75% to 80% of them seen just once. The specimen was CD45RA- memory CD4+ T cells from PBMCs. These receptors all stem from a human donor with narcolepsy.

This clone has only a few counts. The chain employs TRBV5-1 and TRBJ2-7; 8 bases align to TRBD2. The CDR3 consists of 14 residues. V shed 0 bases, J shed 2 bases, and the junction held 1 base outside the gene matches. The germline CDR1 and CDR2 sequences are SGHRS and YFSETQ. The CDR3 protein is CASSLGAGAYEQYF. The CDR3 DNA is TGCGCCAGCAGCTTGGGAGCGGGGGCCTACGAGCAGTACTTC.

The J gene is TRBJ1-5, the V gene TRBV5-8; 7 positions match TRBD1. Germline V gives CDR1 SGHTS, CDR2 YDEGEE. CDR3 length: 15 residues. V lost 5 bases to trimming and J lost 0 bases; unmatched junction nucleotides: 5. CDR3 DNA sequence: TGTGCCAGCAGGACCGACAGGGATAGCAATCAGCCCCAGCATTTT. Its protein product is CASRTDRDSNQPQHF.

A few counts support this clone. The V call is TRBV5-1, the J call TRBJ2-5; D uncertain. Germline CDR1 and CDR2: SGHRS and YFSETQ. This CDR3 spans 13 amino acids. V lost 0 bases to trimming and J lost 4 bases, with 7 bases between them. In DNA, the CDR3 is TGCGCCAGCAGCTTGGCTCTCGGAGAGACCCAGTACTTC. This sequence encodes CASSLALGETQYF. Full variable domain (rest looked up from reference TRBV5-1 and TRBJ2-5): KAGVTQTPRYLIKTRGQQVTLSCSPISGHRSVSWYQQTPGQGLQFLFEYFSETQRNKGNFPGRFSGRQFSNSRSEMNVSTLELGDSALYLCASSLALGETQYFGPGTRLLVL.

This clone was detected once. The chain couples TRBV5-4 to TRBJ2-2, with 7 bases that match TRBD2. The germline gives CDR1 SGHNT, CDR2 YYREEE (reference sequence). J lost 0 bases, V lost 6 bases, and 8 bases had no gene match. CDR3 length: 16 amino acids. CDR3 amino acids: CASTKTSSSNTGELFF. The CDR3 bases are TGTGCCAGCACCAAGACTAGCAGCTCGAACACCGGGGAGCTGTTTTTT.

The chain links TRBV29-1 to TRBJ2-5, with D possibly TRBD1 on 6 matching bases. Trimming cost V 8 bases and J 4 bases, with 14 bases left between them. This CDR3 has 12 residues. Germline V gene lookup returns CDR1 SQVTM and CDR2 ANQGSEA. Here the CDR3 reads CSSRGQLETQYF. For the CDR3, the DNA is TGCAGCTCTCGAGGACAGTTAGAGACCCAGTACTTC.

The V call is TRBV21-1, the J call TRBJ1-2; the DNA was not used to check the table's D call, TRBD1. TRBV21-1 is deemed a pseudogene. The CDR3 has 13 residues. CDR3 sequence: CASNTGFNYGYTF. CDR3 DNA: TGTGCCAGCAATACAGGTTTTAACTATGGCTACACCTTC.

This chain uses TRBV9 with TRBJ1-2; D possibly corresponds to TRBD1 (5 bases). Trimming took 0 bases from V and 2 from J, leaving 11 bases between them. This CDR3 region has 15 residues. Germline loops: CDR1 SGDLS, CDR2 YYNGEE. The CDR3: CASSVGDLRNYGYTF. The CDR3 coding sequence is TGTGCCAGCAGCGTAGGGGACCTTCGAAACTATGGCTACACCTTC.

The CDR3 DNA reads TGTGCCAGCAGCGTGGGACAGGGCGATTCACCCCTCCACTTT. Protein product: CASSVGQGDSPLHF. This chain joins TRBV9 and TRBJ1-6; TRBD1 aligns across 9 bases. With V trimmed by 2 bases and J by 8 bases, 2 bases remained unmatched. In germline, CDR1 is SGDLS, CDR2 YYNGEE. CDR3 length: 14 amino acids.

CDR3 amino acids: CAWKTKGGRDEQFF. In DNA form, the CDR3 reads TGTGCCTGGAAAACGAAGGGGGGCCGCGATGAGCAGTTCTTC. The chain joins TRBV30 to TRBJ2-1; D assignment may be TRBD1 or TRBD2 (6 bases each). Germline CDR1 reads GTSNPN; CDR2 reads SVGIG (reference sequence). The V end lost 4 bases, the J end lost 8 bases, and 18 bases lay between the germline ends. The CDR3 loop spans 14 amino acids.

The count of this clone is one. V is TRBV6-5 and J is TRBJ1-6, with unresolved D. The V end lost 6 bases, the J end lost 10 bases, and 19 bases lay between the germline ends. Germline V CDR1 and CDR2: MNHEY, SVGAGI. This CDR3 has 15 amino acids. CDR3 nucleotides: TGTGCCAGCAGCTCGAACAACCCTGGGAAATCACCCCTCCACTTT. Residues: CASSSNNPGKSPLHF.

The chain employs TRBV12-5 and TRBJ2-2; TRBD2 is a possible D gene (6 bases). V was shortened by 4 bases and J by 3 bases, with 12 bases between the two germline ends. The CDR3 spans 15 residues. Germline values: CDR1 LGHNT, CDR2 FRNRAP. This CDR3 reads CASGSTWGDTGELFF. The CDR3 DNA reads TGTGCTAGTGGTTCGACTTGGGGGGACACCGGGGAGCTGTTTTTT.

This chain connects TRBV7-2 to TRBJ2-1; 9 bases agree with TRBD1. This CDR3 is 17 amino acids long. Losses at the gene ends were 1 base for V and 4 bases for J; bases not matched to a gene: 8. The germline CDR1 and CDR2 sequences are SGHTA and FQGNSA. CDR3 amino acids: CASSLVSGTGPYNEQFF. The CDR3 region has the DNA TGTGCCAGCAGCTTAGTGTCCGGGACAGGGCCTTACAATGAGCAGTTCTTC.

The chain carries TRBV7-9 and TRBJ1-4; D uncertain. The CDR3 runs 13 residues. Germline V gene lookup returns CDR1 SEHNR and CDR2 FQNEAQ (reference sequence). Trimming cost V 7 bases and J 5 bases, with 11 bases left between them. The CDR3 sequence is CASTFGRNEKLFF. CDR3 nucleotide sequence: TGTGCCAGCACCTTCGGACGGAATGAAAAACTGTTTTTT.

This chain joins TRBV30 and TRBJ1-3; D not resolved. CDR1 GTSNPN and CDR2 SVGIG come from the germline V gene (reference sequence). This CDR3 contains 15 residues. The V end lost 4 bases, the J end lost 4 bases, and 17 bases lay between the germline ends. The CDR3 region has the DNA TGTGCCTGGACGGCCAGGTTGTACGGCGGAAACACCATATATTTT. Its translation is CAWTARLYGGNTIYF.

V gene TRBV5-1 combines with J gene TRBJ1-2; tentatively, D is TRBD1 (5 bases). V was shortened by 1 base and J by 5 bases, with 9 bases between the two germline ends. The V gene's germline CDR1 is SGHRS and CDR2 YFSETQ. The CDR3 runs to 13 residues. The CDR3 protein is CASSLPGGYGYTF. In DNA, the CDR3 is TGCGCCAGCAGCTTGCCCGGGGGTTATGGCTACACCTTC.

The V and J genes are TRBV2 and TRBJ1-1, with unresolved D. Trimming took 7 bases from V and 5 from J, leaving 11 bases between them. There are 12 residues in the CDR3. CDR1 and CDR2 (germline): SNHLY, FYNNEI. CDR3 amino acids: CASNRERTEAFF. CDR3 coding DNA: TGTGCCAGCAATAGGGAGAGGACTGAAGCTTTCTTT.

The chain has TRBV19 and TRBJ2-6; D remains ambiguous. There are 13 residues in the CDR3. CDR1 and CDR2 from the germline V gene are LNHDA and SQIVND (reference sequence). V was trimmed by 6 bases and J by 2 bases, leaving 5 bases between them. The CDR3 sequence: CASSGAGANVLTF. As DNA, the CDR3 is TGTGCCAGTAGCGGAGCTGGGGCCAACGTCCTGACTTTC.

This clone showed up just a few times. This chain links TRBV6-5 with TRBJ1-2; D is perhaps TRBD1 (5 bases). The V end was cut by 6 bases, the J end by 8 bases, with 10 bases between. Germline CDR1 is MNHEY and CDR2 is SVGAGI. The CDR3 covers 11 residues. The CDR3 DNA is TGTGCCAGCAGCAACGGGGGGGGCTACACCTTC. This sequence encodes CASSNGGGYTF.

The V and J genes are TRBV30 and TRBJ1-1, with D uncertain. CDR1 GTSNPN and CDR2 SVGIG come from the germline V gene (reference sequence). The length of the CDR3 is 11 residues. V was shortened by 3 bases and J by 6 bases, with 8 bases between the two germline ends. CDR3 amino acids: CAWSRVAEAFF. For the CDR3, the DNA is TGTGCCTGGAGCCGGGTCGCTGAAGCTTTCTTT.

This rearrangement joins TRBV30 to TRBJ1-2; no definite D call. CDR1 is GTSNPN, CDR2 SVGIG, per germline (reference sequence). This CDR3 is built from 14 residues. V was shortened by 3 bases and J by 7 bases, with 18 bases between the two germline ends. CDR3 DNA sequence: TGTGCCTGGAGACGAGCCGGCAGAGGTCCTGGCTACACCTTC. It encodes CAWRRAGRGPGYTF.

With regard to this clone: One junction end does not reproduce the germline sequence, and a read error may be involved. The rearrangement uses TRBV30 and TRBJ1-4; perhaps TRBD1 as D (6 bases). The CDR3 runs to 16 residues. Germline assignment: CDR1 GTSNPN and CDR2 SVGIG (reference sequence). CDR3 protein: CAWSVQGLGTHEKLFF. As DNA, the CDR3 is TGTGCCTGGAGTGTACAGGGATTGGGAACTCATGAAAAACTGTTTTTT. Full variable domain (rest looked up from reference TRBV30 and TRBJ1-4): SQTIHQWPATLVQPVGSPLSLECTVEGTSNPNLYWYRQAAGRGLQLLFYSVGIGQISSEVPQNLSASRPQDRQFILSSKKLLLSDSGFYLCAWSVQGLGTHEKLFFGSGTQLSVL.

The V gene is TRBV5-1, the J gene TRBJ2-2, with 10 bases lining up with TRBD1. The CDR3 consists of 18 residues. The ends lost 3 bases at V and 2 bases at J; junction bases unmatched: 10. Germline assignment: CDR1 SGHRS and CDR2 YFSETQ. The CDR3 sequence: CASSSGGGTGANTGELFF. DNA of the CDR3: TGCGCCAGCAGCTCGGGTGGAGGGACAGGGGCCAACACCGGGGAGCTGTTTTTT.

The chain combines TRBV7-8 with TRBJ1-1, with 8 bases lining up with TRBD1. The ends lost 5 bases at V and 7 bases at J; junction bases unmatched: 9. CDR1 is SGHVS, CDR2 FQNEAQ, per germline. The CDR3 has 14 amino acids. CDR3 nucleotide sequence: TGTGCCAGCAGCAGCCGGGACAGGAGAAGTGAAGCTTTCTTT. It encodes CASSSRDRRSEAFF.

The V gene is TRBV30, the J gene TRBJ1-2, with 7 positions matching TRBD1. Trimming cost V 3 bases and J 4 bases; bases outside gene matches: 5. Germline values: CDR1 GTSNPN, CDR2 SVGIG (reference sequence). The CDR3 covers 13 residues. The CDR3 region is CAWSLQGGYGYTF. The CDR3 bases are TGTGCCTGGAGCCTCCAGGGGGGCTATGGCTACACCTTC. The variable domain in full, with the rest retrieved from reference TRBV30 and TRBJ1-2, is SQTIHQWPATLVQPVGSPLSLECTVEGTSNPNLYWYRQAAGRGLQLLFYSVGIGQISSEVPQNLSASRPQDRQFILSSKKLLLSDSGFYLCAWSLQGGYGYTFGSGTRLTVV.

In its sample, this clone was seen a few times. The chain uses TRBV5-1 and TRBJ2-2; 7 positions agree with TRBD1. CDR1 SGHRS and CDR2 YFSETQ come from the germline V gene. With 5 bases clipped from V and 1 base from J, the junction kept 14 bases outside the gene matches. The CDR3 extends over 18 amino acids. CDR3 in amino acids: CASRRRGTGTENTGELFF. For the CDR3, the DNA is TGCGCCAGCAGACGCCGGGGTACGGGGACAGAGAACACCGGGGAGCTGTTTTTT. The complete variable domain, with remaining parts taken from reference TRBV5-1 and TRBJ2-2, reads KAGVTQTPRYLIKTRGQQVTLSCSPISGHRSVSWYQQTPGQGLQFLFEYFSETQRNKGNFPGRFSGRQFSNSRSEMNVSTLELGDSALYLCASRRRGTGTENTGELFFGEGSRLTVL.

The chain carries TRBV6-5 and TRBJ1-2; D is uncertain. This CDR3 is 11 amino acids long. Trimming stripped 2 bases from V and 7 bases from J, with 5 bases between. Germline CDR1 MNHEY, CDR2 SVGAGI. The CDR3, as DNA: TGTGCCAGCAGTTACCGGGGTGGCTACACCTTC. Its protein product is CASSYRGGYTF.

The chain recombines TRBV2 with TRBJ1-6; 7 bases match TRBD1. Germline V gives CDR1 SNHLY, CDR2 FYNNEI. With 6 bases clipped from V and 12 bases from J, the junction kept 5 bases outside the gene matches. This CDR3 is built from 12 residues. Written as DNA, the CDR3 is TGTGCCAGCAGGCGGGACAGTCGACCCCTCCACTTT. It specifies CASRRDSRPLHF.

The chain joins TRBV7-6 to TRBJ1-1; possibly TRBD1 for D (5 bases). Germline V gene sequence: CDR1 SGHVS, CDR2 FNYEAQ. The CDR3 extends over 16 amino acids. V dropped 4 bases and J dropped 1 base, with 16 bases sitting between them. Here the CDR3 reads CASSSISQASNTEAFF. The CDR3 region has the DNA TGTGCCAGCAGCTCAATCTCACAGGCGTCGAACACTGAAGCTTTCTTT.